One and the same sample provided the 32 T cell receptor beta chains below, sequenced in a study of shared clonotypes between healthy human individuals. Profiling relied on immunoSEQ multiplex PCR, and the TCRdb table lists in-frame clones only, not all of them. The sample includes hundreds of thousands of clones, around three quarters of them seen just once. The sample consisted of memory CD4+ T cells sorted from blood. The subset denotes: CD45RA-negative fraction. Receptors were obtained from a woman between 25 and 40 years old in good health.

This clone was counted only a few times. The chain is built from TRBV6-5 and TRBJ1-2, with D perhaps matching TRBD1 (5 bases). The CDR3 loop spans 14 amino acids. The germline gives CDR1 MNHEY, CDR2 SVGAGI. Between the trimmed V and J ends, which lost 0 bases and 4 bases, there was a span of 9 bases. CDR3 protein: CASSYSAGPYGYTF. CDR3 coding DNA: TGTGCCAGCAGTTACTCAGCAGGGCCCTATGGCTACACCTTC.

This chain connects TRBV7-2 to TRBJ2-5; maybe TRBD2 (6 bases). V dropped 2 bases and J dropped 5 bases, with 12 bases sitting between them. Germline assignment: CDR1 SGHTA and CDR2 FQGNSA. This CDR3 has 14 amino acids. CDR3 sequence reads: CASSLSGSGETQYF. In nucleotides, the CDR3 is TGTGCCAGCAGCTTATCGGGGAGCGGGGAGACCCAGTACTTC. Drawing the rest from reference TRBV7-2 and TRBJ2-5, the complete variable domain is GAGVSQSPSNKVTEKGKDVELRCDPISGHTALYWYRQSLGQGLEFLIYFQGNSAPDKSGLPSDRFSAERTGGSVSTLTIQRTQQEDSAVYLCASSLSGSGETQYFGPGTRLLVL.

The chain has TRBV6-6 and TRBJ2-5; D unclear. CDR1 is MNHNY and CDR2 is SVGAGI in the germline V gene (reference sequence). This CDR3 has 13 residues. Trimming pared 5 bases from V and 1 base from J, leaving 8 bases between. As DNA, the CDR3 is TGTGCCAGCAGTACGGATTTCCAAGAGACCCAGTACTTC. It yields the protein CASSTDFQETQYF.

This clone has at least ten counts. This rearrangement joins TRBV4-1 to TRBJ2-3, with D tentatively TRBD1 (6 bases). The CDR3 sequence is 15 residues long. CDR1 and CDR2 (germline): MGHRA, YSYEKL. Trimming took off 0 bases at V and 2 bases at J, with 9 bases between the two ends. The CDR3 DNA reads TGCGCCAGCAGCCAAGAGGCAGGGGACACAGATACGCAGTATTTT. This translates into CASSQEAGDTDTQYF.

This CDR3 is CASNTVGPQHF. CDR3 DNA: TGTGCCAGTAACACTGTAGGGCCCCAGCATTTT. The V gene is TRBV19, the J gene TRBJ1-5; no firm D call. The CDR3 runs 11 residues. With 7 bases removed from V and 9 bases from J, the gap between germline ends came to 10 bases. The germline CDR1 and CDR2 sequences are LNHDA and SQIVND (reference sequence).

The gene calls are TRBV5-5 and TRBJ1-4; TRBD1 might be the D (5 bases). Germline V CDR1 and CDR2: SGHKS, YYEKEE (reference sequence). V was clipped by 5 bases and J by 5 bases, with 7 bases between them. This CDR3 contains 12 residues. CDR3 sequence (DNA): TGTGCCAGCAGTCGACAGAATGAAAAACTGTTTTTT. Encoded protein: CASSRQNEKLFF.

This chain uses TRBV11-3 with TRBJ1-2, with TRBD1 matching over 7 bases. Germline trimming cut 5 bases from V and 8 bases from J; bases unmatched to any gene: 11. This CDR3 spans 14 amino acids. Germline V gene sequence: CDR1 SGHNT, CDR2 YENEEA. CDR3 sequence (DNA): TGTGCCAGCAGCCTTATCGACAGGGAGAGGGGCTACACCTTC. Encoded protein: CASSLIDRERGYTF.

The rearrangement links TRBV19 to TRBJ2-5; 7 bases agree with TRBD2. The end of the DNA is better explained by TRBJ2-7, so the J call may be wrong. Germline-derived CDR1 and CDR2 are LNHDA and SQIVND (reference sequence). This CDR3 contains 15 residues. CDR3 region: CASSIVSSGYYEQYF. The CDR3 DNA sequence: TGTGCCAGTAGTATAGTGTCTAGCGGATACTACGAGCAGTACTTC.

This clone was seen at least ten times. Other DNA sequences from this sample encode an identical CDR3 as well. The V gene is TRBV7-6, the J gene TRBJ2-7, with D possibly being TRBD2 (5 bases). Germline loops: CDR1 SGHVS, CDR2 FNYEAQ. The CDR3 has 14 amino acids. Trimming took off 3 bases at V and 0 bases at J, with 9 bases between the two ends. Here the CDR3 DNA reads TGTGCCAGCAGCTTGCAACGGGACTCCTACGAGCAGTACTTC. Translation: CASSLQRDSYEQYF.

This chain links TRBV5-6 with TRBJ2-7; D is unresolved. Trimming took 5 bases from V and 2 from J, leaving 8 bases between them. Germline CDR1 and CDR2: SGHDT and YYEEEE. This CDR3 comprises 12 residues. The CDR3 DNA sequence: TGTGCCAGCAGTGATGGCGCCTACGAGCAGTACTTC. It specifies CASSDGAYEQYF.

Only a few counts were recorded for this clone. V gene TRBV27 combines with J gene TRBJ1-2; 12 nucleotides agree with TRBD1. The V gene end was trimmed by 0 bases and the J gene end by 7 bases; junction bases not matched to a gene: 9. The CDR3 is made up of 17 amino acids. Germline assignment: CDR1 MNHEY and CDR2 SMNVEV (reference sequence). The CDR3 spells CASSLSQSGTGGSGYTF. The DNA of the CDR3 is TGTGCCAGCAGTTTATCTCAATCCGGGACAGGGGGCTCTGGCTACACCTTC.

V usage is TRBV5-1 and J usage is TRBJ2-5, with a tentative D call TRBD1 (5 bases). CDR1 and CDR2 from the germline V gene are SGHRS and YFSETQ. V lost 4 bases and J lost 3, with 10 bases in between. The CDR3 sequence is 13 residues long. The CDR3 is CASSPGIEETQYF. CDR3 bases: TGCGCCAGCAGCCCAGGGATCGAAGAGACCCAGTACTTC.

The rearrangement joins TRBV10-3 to TRBJ2-7, with 9 bases lining up with TRBD2. The CDR3 spans 12 residues. Per the germline V gene, CDR1 is ENHRY and CDR2 is SYGVKD. The CDR3 region has the DNA TGTGGAACGGGGACTAGCACCTACGAGCAGTACTTC. It encodes CGTGTSTYEQYF.

The CDR3 here is CASRPSRGGNQPQHF. For the CDR3, the DNA is TGTGCCAGCAGGCCCTCGCGGGGAGGCAATCAGCCCCAGCATTTT. The chain has TRBV28 and TRBJ1-5; D uncertain. V was shortened by 6 bases and J by 2 bases, with 14 bases between the two germline ends. CDR3 length: 15 amino acids. From germline, CDR1 is MDHEN and CDR2 SYDVKM.

The sample holds a few counts of this clone. The rearrangement uses TRBV2 and TRBJ2-1; 7 bases align to TRBD1. Germline V gene lookup returns CDR1 SNHLY and CDR2 FYNNEI. V trimming: 8 bases; J trimming: 6 bases; junction bases outside the gene matches: 13. This CDR3 spans 15 amino acids. The CDR3 here is CASPSGQGEINEQFF. In nucleotides, the CDR3 is TGTGCCAGCCCCTCGGGCCAGGGGGAGATCAATGAGCAGTTCTTC.

This clone was counted a few times. This sequence joins TRBV9 and TRBJ2-2, with D perhaps TRBD1 or TRBD2 (6 bases each). V lost 0 bases and J 4 bases, leaving 13 bases between the germline ends. CDR1 SGDLS and CDR2 YYNGEE come from the germline V gene. This CDR3 has 16 residues. This CDR3 is CASSVDPGEATGELFF. DNA of the CDR3: TGTGCCAGCAGCGTAGACCCAGGGGAGGCCACCGGGGAGCTGTTTTTT.

The rearrangement joins TRBV5-1 to TRBJ1-1; D possibly corresponds to TRBD1 (5 bases). The V end was cut by 4 bases, the J end by 1 base, with 14 bases between. The CDR3 consists of 15 residues. CDR1 and CDR2 from the germline V gene are SGHRS and YFSETQ. The CDR3 loop is CASSHEGFGNTEAFF. DNA of the CDR3: TGCGCCAGCAGCCATGAGGGGTTTGGGAACACTGAAGCTTTCTTT.

The genes are TRBV19 and TRBJ1-5; 9 bases fit TRBD1. V dropped 4 bases and J dropped 3; count of bases not matched to a gene: 7. Looked up from germline, CDR1 is LNHDA and CDR2 is SQIVND (reference sequence). The CDR3 consists of 16 residues. The chain's CDR3 is CASSTQGTGNNQPQHF. CDR3 in DNA: TGTGCCAGTAGTACCCAAGGGACAGGGAACAATCAGCCCCAGCATTTT.

The chain carries TRBV28 and TRBJ1-5; D ambiguous. The V and J ends lost 8 bases and 7 bases respectively, with 9 bases between them. There are 11 residues in the CDR3. Germline CDR1 reads MDHEN; CDR2 reads SYDVKM. CDR3 sequence (DNA): TGTGCCAGCGGGGAGGTACAGCCCCAGCATTTT. It yields the protein CASGEVQPQHF. Looking up the rest from reference TRBV28 and TRBJ1-5 gives the full variable domain: DVKVTQSSRYLVKRTGEKVFLECVQDMDHENMFWYRQDPGLGLRLIYFSYDVKMKEKGDIPEGYSVSREKKERFSLILESASTNQTSMYLCASGEVQPQHFGDGTRLSIL.

This chain joins TRBV5-1 and TRBJ2-3; maybe TRBD1 (5 bases). The ends were cut back, 3 bases at V and 0 bases at J, with 14 bases in the middle. From germline, CDR1 is SGHRS and CDR2 YFSETQ. This CDR3 contains 16 residues. CDR3 amino acids: CASSWGVGSSTDTQYF. The CDR3 bases are TGCGCCAGCAGCTGGGGCGTCGGGTCCAGCACAGATACGCAGTATTTT. Full variable domain (rest looked up from reference TRBV5-1 and TRBJ2-3): KAGVTQTPRYLIKTRGQQVTLSCSPISGHRSVSWYQQTPGQGLQFLFEYFSETQRNKGNFPGRFSGRQFSNSRSEMNVSTLELGDSALYLCASSWGVGSSTDTQYFGPGTRLTVL.

This chain joins TRBV7-9 and TRBJ2-7; D ambiguous. This CDR3 is built from 14 residues. The germline V and J ends were trimmed by 0 bases and 2 bases, with 8 bases remaining between them. Germline CDR1 SEHNR, CDR2 FQNEAQ (reference sequence). The CDR3 loop reads CASSLAGVTYEQYF. The CDR3 bases are TGTGCCAGCAGCTTAGCGGGCGTAACCTACGAGCAGTACTTC.

This clone occurred a few times. The gene calls are TRBV15 and TRBJ1-1, with D perhaps matching TRBD1 (5 bases). V shed 8 bases and J shed 6 bases, with 10 bases lying between them. The CDR3 has 11 residues. Per germline, CDR1 LNHNV and CDR2 YYDKDF (reference sequence). The CDR3 DNA reads TGTGCCACCTTGGGGGGTGCTGAAGCTTTCTTT. Encoded protein: CATLGGAEAFF.

This clone was detected only a few times. This chain connects TRBV4-1 to TRBJ2-6; D not resolved. Germline-derived CDR1 and CDR2 are MGHRA and YSYEKL. V was shortened by 0 bases and J by 2 bases, with 8 bases between the two germline ends. The CDR3 is made up of 16 amino acids. The CDR3: CASSQDRYAGANVLTF. In DNA, the CDR3 is TGCGCCAGCAGCCAAGACAGGTATGCTGGGGCCAACGTCCTGACTTTC.

The sample holds one count of this clone. J is TRBJ2-5 and V is TRBV28; TRBD2 matches at 9 bases. There are 13 residues in the CDR3. CDR1 and CDR2 from the germline V gene are MDHEN and SYDVKM. V was clipped by 5 bases and J by 4 bases; unmatched bases: 2. DNA of the CDR3: TGTGCCAGCAGTCCTAGCGGGACAGAGACCCAGTACTTC. This gives the protein CASSPSGTETQYF.

The sample holds a few counts of this clone. The chain recombines TRBV5-1 with TRBJ2-2; D might be TRBD1 (5 bases). The length of the CDR3 is 15 residues. V lost 6 bases and J lost 0, with 12 bases in between. Germline V gene lookup returns CDR1 SGHRS and CDR2 YFSETQ. In DNA form, the CDR3 reads TGCGCCAGCACACTGGCAGGGACGAACACCGGGGAGCTGTTTTTT. This translates into CASTLAGTNTGELFF.

The chain combines TRBV28 with TRBJ1-1; tentatively, D is TRBD1 (6 bases). This CDR3 has 15 amino acids. CDR1 MDHEN and CDR2 SYDVKM come from the germline V gene. Trimming removed 4 bases at V and 2 bases at J, with 14 bases between. CDR3 in amino acids: CASSSWVRGNTEAFF. The CDR3 coding sequence is TGTGCCAGCAGTTCGTGGGTCAGGGGAAACACTGAAGCTTTCTTT.

About this clone itself: This may be a read error: a much more frequent sequence differs by one nucleotide. This chain links TRBV7-7 with TRBJ2-3; D is ambiguous. Germline V gene data show CDR1 as SSHAT and CDR2 as FNYEAQ (reference sequence). The CDR3 consists of 15 residues. The V end was cut by 1 base, the J end by 0 bases, with 8 bases between. CDR3 nucleotides: TGTGCCAGCAGCTTAGGGGGTACTAGCACAGATACGCAGTATTTT. Protein: CASSLGGTSTDTQYF.

The chain links TRBV28 to TRBJ2-7; D may be TRBD2 (6 bases). V was pared by 5 bases and J by 6 bases, with 20 bases between. From germline, CDR1 is MDHEN and CDR2 SYDVKM. CDR3 length: 15 amino acids. CDR3 protein: CASSTPSAGLAEQYF. The CDR3 coding sequence is TGTGCCAGCAGTACGCCTTCCGCGGGGCTTGCCGAGCAGTACTTC.

This chain joins TRBV14 and TRBJ1-5; maybe TRBD1 (5 bases). Germline V CDR1 and CDR2: SGHDN, FVKESK. This CDR3 is built from 12 residues. V was cut by 6 bases and J by 3 bases, with 6 bases left in between. CDR3: CASRTDNQPQHF. The CDR3 coding sequence is TGTGCCAGCAGGACAGACAATCAGCCCCAGCATTTT.

V is TRBV11-2 and J is TRBJ2-5; 12 bases match TRBD2. The CDR3 is 16 amino acids. J gave up 5 bases and V 5 bases, and 9 bases lay outside the gene matches. The germline CDR1 and CDR2 sequences are SGHAT and FQNNGV. The CDR3 loop is CASSPKTSGSYETQYF. CDR3 sequence (DNA): TGTGCCAGCAGCCCAAAGACTAGCGGGAGTTACGAGACCCAGTACTTC.

Note on this clone: At one boundary the junction diverges from the germline segment, which might be a read error. This sequence joins TRBV29-1 and TRBJ2-7, with D possibly being TRBD2 (6 bases). CDR1 is SQVTM, CDR2 ANQGSEA, per germline. The CDR3 has 14 amino acids. Here the CDR3 DNA reads TGCAGCGTTGATGGAGTCGGAGGGTTCCACGAGCAGTGCTTC. Amino acid sequence: CSVDGVGGFHEQCF.

The table lists this clone with a count of one. The chain is built from TRBV28 and TRBJ1-2; 8 bases align to TRBD1. V dropped 6 bases and J dropped 2; count of bases not matched to a gene: 11. Germline CDR1 is MDHEN and CDR2 is SYDVKM. This CDR3 has 16 residues. This CDR3 reads CASSPSTGEVNYGYTF. CDR3 nucleotides: TGTGCCAGCAGCCCTTCGACAGGGGAAGTAAACTATGGCTACACCTTC.